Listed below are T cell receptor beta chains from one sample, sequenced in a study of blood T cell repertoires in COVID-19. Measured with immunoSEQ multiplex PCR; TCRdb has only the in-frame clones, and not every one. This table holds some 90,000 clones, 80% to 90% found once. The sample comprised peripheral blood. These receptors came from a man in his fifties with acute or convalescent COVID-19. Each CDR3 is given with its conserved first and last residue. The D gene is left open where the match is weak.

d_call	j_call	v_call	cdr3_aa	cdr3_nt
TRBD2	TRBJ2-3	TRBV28	CASSDTSGGARGTDTQYF	TGTGCCAGCAGTGATACTAGCGGGGGGGCCCGGGGTACAGATACGCAGTATTTT
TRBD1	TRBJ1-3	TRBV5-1	CASSLIGTAGNTIYF	TGCGCCAGCAGCTTGATTGGGACAGCCGGAAACACCATATATTTT
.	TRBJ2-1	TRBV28	CASSPPPPGLNEQFF	TGTGCCAGCAGTCCCCCACCCCCAGGGCTTAATGAGCAGTTCTTC
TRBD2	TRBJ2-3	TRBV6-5	CASVGRGGEDTQYF	TGTGCCAGCGTCGGTCGGGGGGGAGAAGATACGCAGTATTTT
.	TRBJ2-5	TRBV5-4	CASSFWAQETQYF	TGTGCCAGCAGCTTTTGGGCTCAAGAGACCCAGTACTTC
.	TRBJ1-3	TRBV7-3	CASSSDSGNTIYF	TGTGCCAGCAGCTCAGATTCTGGAAACACCATATATTTT
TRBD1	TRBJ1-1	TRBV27	CASSLGGGAPEAFF	TGTGCCAGCAGTTTAGGAGGGGGCGCCCCTGAAGCTTTCTTT
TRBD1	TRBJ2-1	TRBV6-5	CASTSTGGAFEQFF	TGTGCCAGCACCTCGACAGGGGGCGCCTTTGAGCAGTTCTTC
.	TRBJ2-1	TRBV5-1	CASSSEDEQFF	TGCGCCAGCAGCTCGGAGGATGAGCAGTTCTTC
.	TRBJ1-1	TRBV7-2	CASSLTQTEAFF	TGTGCCAGCAGCTTAACGCAGACTGAAGCTTTCTTT